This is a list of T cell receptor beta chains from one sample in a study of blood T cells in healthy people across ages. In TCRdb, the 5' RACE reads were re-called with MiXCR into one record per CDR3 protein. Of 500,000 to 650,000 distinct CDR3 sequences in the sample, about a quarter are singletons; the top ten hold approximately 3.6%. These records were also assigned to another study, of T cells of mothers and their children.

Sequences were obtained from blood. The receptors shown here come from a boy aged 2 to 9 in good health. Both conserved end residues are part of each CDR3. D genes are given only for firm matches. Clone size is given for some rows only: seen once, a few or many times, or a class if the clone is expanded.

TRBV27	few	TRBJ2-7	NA	TGTGCCAGCAGTCCACTTTCGGGACAAGGGACTTTCTTC	CASSPLSGQGTFF
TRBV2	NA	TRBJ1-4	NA	TGTGCCAGCACTATCGACAAGAGGCTGTTTTTT	CASTIDKRLFF
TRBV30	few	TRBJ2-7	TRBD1	TGTGCCTGGAGTGTACAGGGGGTGCAGGGGACGTTTGAGCAGTACTTC	CAWSVQGVQGTFEQYF
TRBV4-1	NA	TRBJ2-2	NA	TGCGCCAGCAGGCCCGGGGTTAACACCGGGGAGCTGTTTTTT	CASRPGVNTGELFF
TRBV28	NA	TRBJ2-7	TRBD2	TGTGCCAGCAGTTTCCAGCGGGAGTTGTACGAGCAGTACTTC	CASSFQRELYEQYF
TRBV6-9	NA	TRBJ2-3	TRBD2	TGTGCCAGCAGTTATAAGGGACTAGCGTGGACAGATACGCAGTATTTT	CASSYKGLAWTDTQYF
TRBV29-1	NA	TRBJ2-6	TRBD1	TGCAGCGTTGGGGGACAGGGTCCCTCTGGGGCCAACATCCTGACTTTC	CSVGGQGPSGANILTF
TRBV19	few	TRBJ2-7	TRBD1	TGTGCCAGTAGTGGACCCGGGACAGGGTCTTACGAGCAGTACTTC	CASSGPGTGSYEQYF
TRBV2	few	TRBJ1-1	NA	TGTGCCAGCCCAGTGAAGGGCGACACTGAAGCTTTCTTT	CASPVKGDTEAFF
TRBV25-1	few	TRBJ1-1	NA	TGTGCCAGCAGTGAATATCTGGGGGGGAACACTGAAGCTTTCTTT	CASSEYLGGNTEAFF
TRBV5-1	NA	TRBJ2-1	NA	TGCGCCAGCAGCTTGACGGGTGAGACCTACAATGAGCAGTTCTTC	CASSLTGETYNEQFF
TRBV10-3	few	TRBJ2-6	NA	TGTGCCATCAGTGAAAATAGGGGCTCTGGGGCCAACGTCCTGACTTTC	CAISENRGSGANVLTF
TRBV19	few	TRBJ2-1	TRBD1	TGTGCCAGTAGTATTAGGGACAGTTCATACAATGAGCAGTTCTTC	CASSIRDSSYNEQFF
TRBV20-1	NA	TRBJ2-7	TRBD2	TGCAGTGCTAGTCGGGCTAGCGGGTACGAGCAGTACTTC	CSASRASGYEQYF
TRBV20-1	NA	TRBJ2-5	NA	TGCAGTGCCCAAACGGGGCCCGAGGAGACCCAGTACTTC	CSAQTGPEETQYF
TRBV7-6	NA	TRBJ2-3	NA	TGTGCCAGCAGCTTAGTTGCCCTTCTCACAGATACGCAGTATTTT	CASSLVALLTDTQYF
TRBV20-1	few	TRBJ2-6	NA	TGCAGTGCTAGAGATCGTCTCTCCGGCCCGGGGGGGGCCAACGTCCTGACTTTC	CSARDRLSGPGGANVLTF
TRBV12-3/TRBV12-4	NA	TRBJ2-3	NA	TGTGCCAGCAGTTTAGGGACTTCTCATACGCAGTATTTT	CASSLGTSHTQYF
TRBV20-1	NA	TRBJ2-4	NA	TGCAGTGCTAGAGGGGGGGACAGACTACTAATTTCAGCCAAAAACATTCAGTACTTC	CSARGGDRLLISAKNIQYF
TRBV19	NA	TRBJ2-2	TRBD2	TGTGCCAGTAGTATGTTAGCGGGGTACACCGGGGAGCTGTTTTTT	CASSMLAGYTGELFF
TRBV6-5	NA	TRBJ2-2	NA	TGTGCCAGCAGTTACTCACGGAATGAGGCCGGGGAGCTGTTTTTT	CASSYSRNEAGELFF
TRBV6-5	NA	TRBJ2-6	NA	TGTGCCAGCAGTTACTCGATAGGCGGGGCAGGGGCCAACGTCCTGACTTTC	CASSYSIGGAGANVLTF
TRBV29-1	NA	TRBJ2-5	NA	TGCAGCGTTGTGGAGGCCCCGGGGACCCAGTACTTC	CSVVEAPGTQYF
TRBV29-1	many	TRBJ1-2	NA	TGCAGCGTTCTACCGGGACATACTAACTATGGCTACACCTTC	CSVLPGHTNYGYTF
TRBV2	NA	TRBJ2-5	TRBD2	TGTGCCAGCAGGCAACTAGCGGGTCGGGAGACCCAGTACTTC	CASRQLAGRETQYF
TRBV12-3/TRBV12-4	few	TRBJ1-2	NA	TGTGCCAGCAGTTTAATAAACGGAATTGGCTACACCTTC	CASSLINGIGYTF
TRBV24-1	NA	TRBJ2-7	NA	TGTGCCACCAGGATCCCGACTAGTTGGTGGGTACGCAAGCAGTACTTC	CATRIPTSWWVRKQYF
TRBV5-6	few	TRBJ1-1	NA	TGTGCCAGCAGCTTGGCGGCTGAAGCTTTCTTT	CASSLAAEAFF
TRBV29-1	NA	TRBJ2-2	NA	TGCAGCGTTGAAGCCCCAACCGGGGAGCTGTTTTTT	CSVEAPTGELFF
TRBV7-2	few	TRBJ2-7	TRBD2	TGTGCCAGCAAGGTGCGGGGGTCCTACGAGCAGTACTTC	CASKVRGSYEQYF
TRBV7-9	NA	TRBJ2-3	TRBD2	TGTGCCAGCAGCTCTAGCGGGAGAGTGGCTAGCACAGATACGCAGTATTTT	CASSSSGRVASTDTQYF
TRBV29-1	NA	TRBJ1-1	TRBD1	TGCAGCGTTGAAGATCTTTCCAGGGGGACTGAAGCTTTCTTT	CSVEDLSRGTEAFF
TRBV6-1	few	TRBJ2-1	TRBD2	TGTGCCAGCACTATGGAAAGCGGGGGTTACAATGAGCAGTTCTTC	CASTMESGGYNEQFF
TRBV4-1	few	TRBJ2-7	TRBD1	TGCGCCAGCAGCCATTTCCGGGACAGGGCCGCCGAGCAGTACTTC	CASSHFRDRAAEQYF
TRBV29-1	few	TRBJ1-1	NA	TGCAGCGTAGCGGGACTCCCGGGGACTGAAGCTTTCTTT	CSVAGLPGTEAFF
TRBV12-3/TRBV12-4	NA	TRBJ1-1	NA	TGTGCCAGCAGTCTTGCCTCTGAAGCTTTCTTT	CASSLASEAFF